Shown below are 23 T cell receptor beta chains from a single sample sequenced in a study of PD-1 blockade in classical Hodgkin lymphoma. Each patient experienced a relapse that followed autologous stem cell transplantation, and brentuximab vedotin exposure varied. TCRdb's copy holds only in-frame clones and misses some; the assay was immunoSEQ multiplex PCR. Here the sample spans under 20,000 clones, 82% being singletons. Sequenced material: peripheral blood mononuclear cells (PBMCs), taken before the second cycle of nivolumab. The receptors stem from a human donor with classical Hodgkin lymphoma.

The rearrangement links TRBV7-9 to TRBJ2-4; D may be TRBD1 or TRBD2 (6 bases each). CDR1 is SEHNR, CDR2 FQNEAQ, per germline (reference sequence). The CDR3 runs 15 residues. The germline V and J ends were trimmed by 1 base and 6 bases, with 13 bases remaining between them. The CDR3 is CASSLGRGLVNIQYF. The DNA of the CDR3 is TGTGCCAGCAGCTTAGGTCGGGGGCTGGTAAACATTCAGTACTTC.

This chain joins TRBV29-1 and TRBJ1-2; D not resolved. V lost 6 bases to trimming and J lost 6 bases, with 11 bases between them. Germline loops: CDR1 SQVTM, CDR2 ANQGSEA. This CDR3 comprises 11 residues. The CDR3 nucleotides read TGCAGCGTAAATTTGGGTCATGGCTACACCTTC. It encodes CSVNLGHGYTF.

The chain employs TRBV29-1 and TRBJ1-5; D possibly corresponds to TRBD1 (6 bases). Germline V lookup: CDR1 SQVTM, CDR2 ANQGSEA. This CDR3 spans 15 amino acids. The CDR3 bases are TGCAGGGCCAGAGGGGGGCGGAGTAGCAATCAGCCCCAGCATTTT. It translates to CRARGGRSSNQPQHF.

DNA of the CDR3: TGTGCCAGCAGCTCCGACGAGGGCACCGGGGAGCTGTTTTTT. Protein: CASSSDEGTGELFF. V gene TRBV7-9 combines with J gene TRBJ2-2; D may be TRBD2 (5 bases). The CDR3 sequence is 14 residues long. With 4 bases removed from V and 4 bases from J, the gap between germline ends came to 10 bases. From germline, CDR1 is SEHNR and CDR2 FQNEAQ (reference sequence).

The chain couples TRBV28 to TRBJ1-2, with D possibly TRBD1 on 5 matching bases. Germline values: CDR1 MDHEN, CDR2 SYDVKM. The V gene lost 6 bases and the J gene lost 8 bases, with 16 bases spanning the gap. The CDR3 extends over 13 amino acids. The CDR3 DNA follows: TGTGCCAGCAGCACCGGGACGAAAGGGGGCTACACCTTC. Its translation is CASSTGTKGGYTF.

V is TRBV18 and J is TRBJ2-3; a possible D gene is TRBD1 (5 bases). V was pared by 5 bases and J by 4 bases, with 16 bases between. Per germline, CDR1 KGHSH and CDR2 LQKENI. CDR3 size: 15 residues. The CDR3 spells CASSGTSDISDTQYF. The CDR3 region has the DNA TGTGCCAGCTCAGGAACCTCGGACATCTCAGATACGCAGTATTTT.

This chain connects TRBV5-1 to TRBJ2-7; the D is unclear. V shed 4 bases and J shed 0 bases, with 11 bases lying between them. The CDR3 has 14 amino acids. The germline V gene encodes CDR1 SGHRS and CDR2 YFSETQ. This CDR3 is CASSRDGNSYEQYF. Here the CDR3 DNA reads TGCGCCAGCAGCAGAGACGGTAACTCCTACGAGCAGTACTTC.

The V and J genes are TRBV6-1 and TRBJ2-1; no clear D gene. The germline V gene has CDR1 MNHNS and CDR2 SASEGT. The V gene lost 4 bases and the J gene lost 6 bases, with 16 bases spanning the gap. The CDR3 spans 15 residues. Here the CDR3 DNA reads TGTGCCAGCAGTGGACCGCTGAGTCATGCCAATGAGCAGTTCTTC. Protein product: CASSGPLSHANEQFF.

This clone was seen a single time. This chain links TRBV5-1 with TRBJ1-2, with D hard to call. Trimming took 3 bases from V and 4 from J, leaving 16 bases between them. The CDR3 is 15 residues long. Looked up from germline, CDR1 is SGHRS and CDR2 is YFSETQ. CDR3 amino acids: CASSSNTGLPYGYTF. CDR3 nucleotide sequence: TGCGCCAGCAGCTCCAATACGGGGTTACCCTATGGCTACACCTTC.

The chain links TRBV5-1 to TRBJ1-1, with a tentative D call TRBD1 (5 bases). CDR1 and CDR2 (germline): SGHRS, YFSETQ. The length of the CDR3 is 14 residues. V was cut by 5 bases and J by 4 bases, with 15 bases left in between. The CDR3 coding sequence is TGCGCCAGCAGTTTTTCAGGGATAGGCACTGAAGCTTTCTTT. Translating gives CASSFSGIGTEAFF.

The V call is TRBV19, the J call TRBJ2-2; a possible D gene is TRBD1 (5 bases). CDR1 LNHDA and CDR2 SQIVND come from the germline V gene (reference sequence). This CDR3 region has 12 residues. Trimming cost V 4 bases and J 9 bases, with 9 bases left between them. CDR3 in amino acids: CASSTGLRELFF. The CDR3 region has the DNA TGTGCCAGTAGTACAGGGTTAAGGGAGCTGTTTTTT.

This clone has only a few counts. The V and J genes are TRBV2 and TRBJ1-6; possible D gene TRBD1, 6 bases. Germline assignment: CDR1 SNHLY and CDR2 FYNNEI. With 6 bases removed from V and 5 bases from J, the gap between germline ends came to 17 bases. This CDR3 region has 16 residues. The CDR3 region is CASSVDRPGNNSPLHF. CDR3 sequence (DNA): TGTGCCAGCAGCGTTGACAGGCCCGGAAATAATTCACCCCTCCACTTT. The whole variable domain, filled in from reference TRBV2 and TRBJ1-6, reads EPEVTQTPSHQVTQMGQEVILRCVPISNHLYFYWYRQILGQKVEFLVSFYNNEISEKSEIFDDQFSVERPDGSNFTLKIRSTKLEDSAMYFCASSVDRPGNNSPLHFGNGTRLTVT.

This chain uses TRBV19 with TRBJ2-7, with 9 positions matching TRBD1. Per the germline V gene, CDR1 is LNHDA and CDR2 is SQIVND (reference sequence). The V and J ends lost 6 bases and 7 bases, in that order; junction bases with no gene match: 13. This CDR3 has 15 amino acids. The CDR3 is CASSRSGTGTKEQYF. The CDR3 DNA is TGTGCCAGTAGCCGTTCCGGGACAGGGACGAAAGAGCAGTACTTC.

Worth noting for this clone: One base separates it from a far larger clone, so it is likely a read error. Other DNA sequences in the sample encode the same CDR3. The chain is built from TRBV5-1 and TRBJ1-1; D not resolved. V was trimmed by 0 bases and J by 5 bases, leaving 8 bases between them. The CDR3 length is 13 residues. Looked up from germline, CDR1 is SGHRS and CDR2 is YFSETQ. The CDR3 loop is CASSLVGKTEAFF. The CDR3 DNA is TGCGCCAGCAGCTTGGTAGGGAAGACTGAAGCTTTCTTT.

The chain couples TRBV16 to TRBJ1-1; tentatively, D is TRBD1 (5 bases). Trimming cost V 1 base and J 1 base, with 10 bases left between them. The germline CDR1 and CDR2 sequences are KGHSY and FQNENV. The CDR3 is made up of 15 amino acids. This chain's CDR3 is CASSQYGGTNTEAFF. CDR3 DNA: TGTGCCAGCAGCCAATACGGGGGAACGAACACTGAAGCTTTCTTT.

This clone occurred once. The V gene is TRBV7-2, the J gene TRBJ2-4; a possible D gene is TRBD2 (6 bases). CDR3 length: 16 residues. The V and J ends lost 6 bases and 1 base respectively, with 16 bases between them. Germline V gene sequence: CDR1 SGHTA, CDR2 FQGNSA. Here the CDR3 reads CASSSGWGRAKNIQYF. DNA of the CDR3: TGTGCCAGCAGTTCAGGGTGGGGGAGGGCCAAAAACATTCAGTACTTC.

The rearrangement joins TRBV4-2 to TRBJ2-2; D ambiguous. CDR1 is LGHNA, CDR2 YNFKEQ, per germline. Trimming removed 3 bases from V and 1 base from J, with 6 bases in between. The CDR3 is made up of 14 amino acids. The CDR3 loop reads CASSHGVNTGELFF. CDR3 coding DNA: TGTGCCAGCAGCCACGGAGTGAACACCGGGGAGCTGTTTTTT.

The gene calls are TRBV5-1 and TRBJ2-3; D ambiguous. The CDR3 extends over 14 amino acids. Germline CDR1 reads SGHRS; CDR2 reads YFSETQ. V was shortened by 3 bases and J by 2 bases, with 10 bases between the two germline ends. The CDR3 sequence is CASSSMTSTDTQYF. In nucleotides, the CDR3 is TGCGCCAGCAGCTCAATGACATCCACAGATACGCAGTATTTT.

The V gene is TRBV5-4, the J gene TRBJ2-6; D remains unclear. From germline, CDR1 is SGHNT and CDR2 YYREEE (reference sequence). This CDR3 region has 15 residues. The germline V and J ends were trimmed by 0 bases and 1 base, with 5 bases remaining between them. CDR3 region: CASSLDGSGANVLTF. The CDR3 DNA is TGTGCCAGCAGCTTGGACGGGTCTGGGGCCAACGTCCTGACTTTC.

J is TRBJ1-5 and V is TRBV13, with no clear D. The V end was cut by 4 bases, the J end by 7 bases, with 14 bases between. Germline CDR1 reads PRHDT; CDR2 reads FYEKMQ (reference sequence). This CDR3 region has 14 residues. The chain's CDR3 is CASSSDPVGQPQHF. In DNA form, the CDR3 reads TGTGCCAGCAGCTCGGACCCCGTAGGCCAGCCCCAGCATTTT.

V usage is TRBV7-3 and J usage is TRBJ2-7; maybe TRBD2 (5 bases). The V and J ends lost 5 bases and 1 base respectively, with 9 bases between them. The CDR3 totals 13 residues. Germline V gene sequence: CDR1 SGHTA, CDR2 FQGTGA. Here the CDR3 DNA reads TGTGCCAGCAGCGCAACGGGATCCTACGAGCAGTACTTC. This encodes CASSATGSYEQYF.

The rearrangement links TRBV25-1 to TRBJ2-6; TRBD2 is a possible D gene (7 bases). Trimming removed 6 bases at V and 4 bases at J, with 16 bases between. CDR1 is MGHDK, CDR2 SYGVNS, per germline. The CDR3 loop spans 16 amino acids. CDR3 loop: CASRSGGRAGANVLTF. CDR3 nucleotides: TGTGCCAGCAGGTCCGGGGGGCGCGCCGGGGCCAACGTCCTGACTTTC.

This chain connects TRBV12-5 to TRBJ2-7, with 8 bases that match TRBD1. Germline V CDR1 and CDR2: LGHNT, FRNRAP. V gave up 7 bases and J gave up 1 base; unmatched junction bases: 9. The CDR3 spans 15 residues. The CDR3 nucleotides read TGTGCTAGTGTTTCCAGGGGGCCAGAGTCCTACGAGCAGTACTTC. This gives the protein CASVSRGPESYEQYF.